A selection of T cell receptor beta chains follows, all from one sample in a study of blood T cell repertoires in COVID-19. Produced via immunoSEQ multiplex PCR; TCRdb's table is partial and in-frame only. The repertoire holds tens of thousands of clones, 75% to 85% seen once, with around 4.8% in the top ten. Input material: peripheral blood. All receptors come from a woman aged 65 to 85 with acute or convalescent COVID-19. Each CDR3 is given with its conserved first and last residue. Fields, in order: V gene, J gene, D gene, clone size, CDR3 length, CDR3 DNA, CDR3 protein. The D gene is left open where the match is weak. Only part of the rows carry a size: once, few, many, or a class if the clone is expanded.

>TRBV7-2|TRBJ2-5|.|.|15
TGTGCCAGCAGCTTAAACGGGGGACTTCAAGAGACCCAGTACTTC
CASSLNGGLQETQYF
>TRBV6-4|TRBJ2-1|.|.|14
TGTGCCAGCAGTTTAAGTCCCGGGGTCCATGAGCAGTTCTTC
CASSLSPGVHEQFF
>TRBV19|TRBJ1-1|.|.|12
TGTGCCAGTAGTACGCTGGGCCCTGAAGCTTTCTTT
CASSTLGPEAFF
>TRBV15|TRBJ2-5|.|.|15
TGTGCCACCAGCAGAGATGGGGACAACCAAGAGACCCAGTACTTC
CATSRDGDNQETQYF
>TRBV9|TRBJ2-7|.|.|12
TGTGCCAGCAGCGACGGGGCCTACGAGCAGTACTTC
CASSDGAYEQYF
>TRBV7-2|TRBJ2-1|.|once|13
TGTGCCAGCAGCTTAATTGTCAGGGAACTGCTGTTCTTC
CASSLIVRELLFF
>TRBV19|TRBJ2-7|.|few|14
TGTGCCAGTAGTATCTTGTCGGGGGACTACGAGCAGTACTTC
CASSILSGDYEQYF
>TRBV11-2|TRBJ1-1|TRBD1|.|14
TGTGCCAGCAGCTTAGTCAGGGGGCGCACTGAAGCTTTCTTT
CASSLVRGRTEAFF
>TRBV4-2|TRBJ2-7|TRBD1|.|16
TGTGCCAGCAGCCAAGAGGGTACAGGGGGAATCTACGAGCAGTACTTC
CASSQEGTGGIYEQYF
>TRBV5-6|TRBJ2-2|TRBD2|few|15
TGTGCCAGCAGCTTCGGGGGGTTCAGCACCGGGGAGCTGTTTTTT
CASSFGGFSTGELFF
>TRBV5-8|TRBJ2-6|.|.|19
TGTGCCAGCACCGAACCTATAGGGGTTTACTCCTCTGGGGCCAACGTCCTGACTTTC
CASTEPIGVYSSGANVLTF
>TRBV9|TRBJ2-2|TRBD2|.|16
TGTGCCAGCAGCCAGAGCGGGGGGGCGAGGACCGGGGAGCTGTTTTTT
CASSQSGGARTGELFF
>TRBV5-6|TRBJ1-4|TRBD1|.|15
TGTGCCAGCAGCTTACCGGGACAGAGTAATGAAAAACTGTTTTTT
CASSLPGQSNEKLFF
>TRBV9|TRBJ2-6|TRBD1|.|16
TGTGCCAGCAGCCCCTCCAGGGGGCGGGGGGCCAACGTCCTGACTTTC
CASSPSRGRGANVLTF
>TRBV4-2|TRBJ1-4|.|.|16
TGTGCCAGCAGCCAATCCTTAGGAACAGGATTCGAAAAACTGTTTTTT
CASSQSLGTGFEKLFF
>TRBV5-6|TRBJ1-2|.|.|12
TGTGCCAGCAGCTATGACTCGGCTGGCTACACCTTC
CASSYDSAGYTF
>TRBV3-1/TRBV3-2|TRBJ1-2|TRBD1|.|14
TGTGCCAGCAGCCAGGTCAGGGGGGACTATGGCTACACCTTC
CASSQVRGDYGYTF
>TRBV18|TRBJ1-1|.|.|15
TGTGCCAGCTCACCGGCCAGGGTTGCTTCCACTGAAGCTTTCTTT
CASSPARVASTEAFF
>TRBV2|TRBJ2-5|.|.|13
TGTGCCAGCAGTGTTAAGAGCGAGGAGACCCAGTACTTC
CASSVKSEETQYF
>TRBV7-8|TRBJ1-2|TRBD1|.|16
TGTGCCAGCAGCTTAAGTGGGACAGGGGTTCAAGGTGGCTACACCTTC
CASSLSGTGVQGGYTF
>TRBV6-2/TRBV6-3|TRBJ1-2|TRBD1|.|15
TGTGCCAGCAGTCCCGGGACAGGGGGAAAGAATGGCTACACCTTC
CASSPGTGGKNGYTF
>TRBV6-5|TRBJ1-1|.|.|14
TGTGCCAGCAGTCAACAAATTTTGAACACTGAAGCTTTCTTT
CASSQQILNTEAFF
>TRBV27|TRBJ2-3|.|.|14
TGTGCCAGCAGTTTACTGGGGGCCGAAGATACGCAGTATTTT
CASSLLGAEDTQYF
>TRBV12-3/TRBV12-4|TRBJ1-2|.|few|13
TGTGCCAGCAGTTTAGTGTTGTTGGAGAGCTACACCTTC
CASSLVLLESYTF
>TRBV19|TRBJ1-3|.|once|14
TGTGCCACTCGGCACGGGAGCTCTGGAAACACCATATATTTT
CATRHGSSGNTIYF
>TRBV9|TRBJ2-5|.|.|13
TGTGCCAGCAGCGCTAGTGGCCAAGAGACCCAGTACTTC
CASSASGQETQYF
>TRBV18|TRBJ2-1|.|once|13
TGTGCCAGCTCACCACCGGACTACCCCACCCAGTTCTTC
CASSPPDYPTQFF
>TRBV19|TRBJ2-1|.|.|15
TGTGCCAGTAGTATACAGTCGAGGAATAACAATGAGCAGTTCTTC
CASSIQSRNNNEQFF
>TRBV19|TRBJ1-2|TRBD1|once|13
TGTGCCAGTAGGCAGGACAGGGGTTTTGGCTACACCTTC
CASRQDRGFGYTF
>TRBV5-8|TRBJ2-1|TRBD2|once|18
TGTGCCAGCAGCTTGTCCGGACTAGCGGGGGGCCCTTACAATGAGCAGTTCTTC
CASSLSGLAGGPYNEQFF
>TRBV4-1|TRBJ1-2|.|.|16
TGCGCCAGCAGCCAAAGTCCAGGGCTCGCTAACTATGGCTACACCTTC
CASSQSPGLANYGYTF
>TRBV7-9|TRBJ1-2|.|.|14
TGTGCCAGCAGCCTCACGACAGCTAACTATGGCTACACCTTC
CASSLTTANYGYTF
>TRBV5-4|TRBJ2-5|TRBD1|.|14
TGTGCCAGCAGACGGGACAGCTTCCAAGAGACCCAGTACTTC
CASRRDSFQETQYF
>TRBV28|TRBJ1-1|.|.|11
TGTGCCAGCAGTCTCCAGATTGAAGCTTTCTTT
CASSLQIEAFF
>TRBV7-9|TRBJ2-1|.|.|15
TGTGCCAGCAGCCAGGGACGGACTACCTACAATGAGCAGTTCTTC
CASSQGRTTYNEQFF
>TRBV11-3|TRBJ1-2|.|.|14
TGTGCCAGCAGCTTAGGTACAGGTCGCTCTGGCTACACCTTC
CASSLGTGRSGYTF
>TRBV9|TRBJ2-1|TRBD1|.|15
TGTGCCAGCAGCCCCCGGACAGGGGGTATGGATGAGCAGTTCTTC
CASSPRTGGMDEQFF
>TRBV11-2|TRBJ2-2|.|once|13
TGTGCCAGCAGCCCCTATACGGCCGGGGAGCTGTTTTTT
CASSPYTAGELFF
>TRBV6-5|TRBJ1-2|.|once|15
TGTGCCAGCAGTTACTCCCTGGGGAGCAACTATGGCTACACCTTC
CASSYSLGSNYGYTF
>TRBV18|TRBJ1-1|.|.|17
TGTGCCAGCTCACCGCAATACGGTCGAGGGTTCGACACTGAAGCTTTCTTT
CASSPQYGRGFDTEAFF
>TRBV3-1/TRBV3-2|TRBJ2-7|TRBD1|.|14
TGTGCCAGCAGCCAAGGTGGACAGGGGTACGAGCAGTACTTC
CASSQGGQGYEQYF
>TRBV18|TRBJ1-1|TRBD1|.|13
TGTGCCAGCTCACCGGGACAGACCACTGAAGCTTTCTTT
CASSPGQTTEAFF
>TRBV5-1|TRBJ2-5|.|.|15
TGCGCCAGCAGGACCGAGACAAGATTCCAAGAGACCCAGTACTTC
CASRTETRFQETQYF
>TRBV9|TRBJ2-3|.|.|15
TGTGCCAGCAGCGCTCAGTCCGGGTCGGCAGATACGCAGTATTTT
CASSAQSGSADTQYF
>TRBV27|TRBJ2-3|.|.|16
TGTGCCAGCAGTTTTTGGCAGGGGGGCGGAACAGATACGCAGTATTTT
CASSFWQGGGTDTQYF
>TRBV5-8|TRBJ1-2|TRBD1|.|18
TGTGCCAGCAGCTGGGAGGCCCAGACAGGGCCAACCCTTTATGGCTACACCTTC
CASSWEAQTGPTLYGYTF
>TRBV18|TRBJ1-6|.|once|17
TGTGCCAGCTCACCAGAGGAGAGCGGATTCTATAATTCACCCCTCCACTTT
CASSPEESGFYNSPLHF
>TRBV6-5|TRBJ2-7|TRBD1|.|15
TGTGCCAGCATTTTGACAGGGACACTCTCCTACGAGCAGTACTTC
CASILTGTLSYEQYF
>TRBV19|TRBJ1-5|TRBD1|once|16
TGTGCCAGTAAGGAGACAGGGGGTCGATGGAATCAGCCCCAGCATTTT
CASKETGGRWNQPQHF